The present entry profiles one TCR beta chain with its context. Germline loops: CDR1 SQVTM, CDR2 ANQGSEA. This CDR3 contains 15 residues. Losses at the gene ends were 0 bases for V and 3 bases for J; bases not matched to a gene: 6. This sample is part of a study of blood T cell repertoires in COVID-19. Profiled with immunoSEQ multiplex PCR; TCRdb holds only in-frame clones, not every one. Counted here are roughly 460,000 clones, roughly 89% occurring once; the ten biggest clones make up about 0.91%. This clonotype originated in a man younger than 35 with COVID-19, enrolled during active disease. Sequencing was performed on peripheral blood. The rearrangement joins TRBV29-1 to TRBJ2-7; 9 nucleotides line up with TRBD1. In DNA, the CDR3 is TGCAGCGTTGAAGACTGGGGACAGGGAATCTACGAGCAGTACTTC. Its translation is CSVEDWGQGIYEQYF.